The source of this T cell receptor (beta chain) is a study of cytomegalovirus exposure and HLA in healthy donors. The PCR contained 60 Vbeta and 13 Jbeta primers. Using immunoSEQ multiplex PCR, the repertoire was profiled, and TCRdb retains in-frame clones only, with some absent. This sample yields 100,000 or so clones, of which 65% to 90% are seen a single time; more than 0.95% belongs to the top ten. This CDR3 has 13 amino acids. Germline V gives CDR1 GTSNPN, CDR2 SVGIG (reference sequence). V shed 0 bases and J shed 5 bases, with 10 bases lying between them. This receptor was identified in a woman between 18 and 29 years old in good health and CMV-seronegative. The chain carries TRBV30 and TRBJ2-5; D perhaps matches TRBD2 (5 bases). Material: PBMCs. The CDR3 bases are TGTGCCTGGAGTGTAGGAGGAGTCGAGACCCAGTACTTC. Its protein is CAWSVGGVETQYF. The full variable domain, its missing parts supplied by reference TRBV30 and TRBJ2-5, is SQTIHQWPATLVQPVGSPLSLECTVEGTSNPNLYWYRQAAGRGLQLLFYSVGIGQISSEVPQNLSASRPQDRQFILSSKKLLLSDSGFYLCAWSVGGVETQYFGPGTRLLVL.